A selection of T cell receptor beta chains follows, all from one sample in a study of vaccination effects on CD4 cells after COVID-19. Profiling relied on immunoSEQ multiplex PCR, and the TCRdb table lists in-frame clones only, not all of them. The table shows roughly 34,000 clones, with approximately 82% occurring only once. No antigen has been identified for these receptors. Sequenced here: CD4+ T cells from PBMCs cultured with HCoV-NL63 spike peptides, sampled after COVID-19 vaccination. These receptors were collected from a human donor who received a COVID-19 vaccine. Some clones in this sample may be carry-over from other donors' samples. CDR3s leave out the opening cysteine and the closing phenylalanine or tryptophan. Fields, in order: CDR3 length, V gene, J gene, CDR3 protein.

cdr3_length: 12
v_call: TRBV5-6
j_call: TRBJ1-2
cdr3_aa: ASRIGQGVFGYT

cdr3_length: 12
v_call: TRBV5-1
j_call: TRBJ2-5
cdr3_aa: ASRALGGGETQY

cdr3_length: 12
v_call: TRBV15
j_call: TRBJ2-5
cdr3_aa: ATSRDRGQETQY

cdr3_length: 14
v_call: TRBV27
j_call: TRBJ2-3
cdr3_aa: ASRTLRRGGQDTQY

cdr3_length: 13
v_call: TRBV6-6
j_call: TRBJ1-3
cdr3_aa: ASRTTGGGGNTIY

cdr3_length: 11
v_call: TRBV6-2/TRBV6-3
j_call: TRBJ1-1
cdr3_aa: ASSYPVTAEAF

cdr3_length: 10
v_call: TRBV15
j_call: TRBJ1-4
cdr3_aa: ATSRSGQKLF

cdr3_length: 13
v_call: TRBV11-3
j_call: TRBJ2-5
cdr3_aa: ASSPPGQGAETQY

cdr3_length: 11
v_call: TRBV10-2
j_call: TRBJ1-2
cdr3_aa: ASSSGQNYGYT

cdr3_length: 15
v_call: TRBV6-1
j_call: TRBJ2-3
cdr3_aa: ASSGTSGTGTTDTQY